Sequencing of this T cell receptor (beta chain) was carried out in a study of shared clonotypes between healthy human individuals. Whole-study context: Researchers assigned three CD4 naive, three CD4 memory, two CD8 naive and one CD8 memory plate to each donor.

Germline loops: CDR1 SGHTA, CDR2 FQGNSA. This CDR3 region has 16 residues. Trimming took off 5 bases at V and 4 bases at J, with 17 bases between the two ends. Per the original data handling: Filtering differed for immunoSEQ, which gave only junction sequences without quality scores. TCRdb's table, derived via immunoSEQ multiplex PCR, lists solely in-frame clones and lacks some. The V and J calls and the clone size are those of that table, but D and trimming were determined from the DNA. Of under 650,000 clones in the sample, 96% were seen once. The receptor comes from a woman aged 25 to 39 in good health. Sample: naive CD4+ T cells sorted from blood. Sample subset: CD45RA+ positively selected. V usage is TRBV7-2 and J usage is TRBJ1-4; D is possibly TRBD1 (5 bases). The CDR3 region is CASSTEGPLINEKLFF. The CDR3 DNA follows: TGTGCCAGCAGCACTGAGGGACCACTGATTAATGAAAAACTGTTTTTT.